This T cell receptor beta chain came from a study of T cell repertoires in cytomegalovirus infection. Study overall: Matching HLA type and CMV infection were both indicated by public TCR beta signatures.

The germline V gene has CDR1 SEHNR and CDR2 FQNEAQ (reference sequence). The length of the CDR3 is 13 residues. V was cut by 5 bases and J by 6 bases, with 13 bases left in between. On this clonotype itself: Its specificity is unknown.

Study findings and constraints: What dominated the ex vivo response were HLA-C-restricted CMV-specific TCR beta clonotypes.

A single record per CDR3 protein comes from TCRdb applying MiXCR to the reads. The table records approximately 50,000 distinct CDR3 sequences, around a fifth of them present only once. The receptor was derived from a human donor in good health (CMV status not recorded). Some clones in this sample may be carry-over from other donors' samples. This material consisted of CD8+ T cells from cultured PBMCs, taken from culture after CMV antigen stimulation. The rearrangement uses TRBV7-9 and TRBJ1-1, with D possibly TRBD1 on 6 matching bases. The CDR3 loop is CASSDDRPPEAFF. In nucleotides, the CDR3 is TGTGCCAGCAGCGACGACAGGCCCCCTGAAGCTTTCTTT.